This passage covers 7 T cell receptor beta chains from one sample sequenced in a study of blood T cell repertoires in COVID-19. The repertoire was sequenced with immunoSEQ multiplex PCR; TCRdb's copy has only in-frame clones and lacks some. This table holds roughly 230,000 clones, about four fifths found once. Sequences were obtained from peripheral blood. These receptors came from a man between 35 and 55 years old with active or convalescent COVID-19.

This clone was seen just once. The chain combines TRBV10-3 with TRBJ2-3, with 9 bases identical to TRBD1. This CDR3 comprises 13 residues. Germline V gene sequence: CDR1 ENHRY, CDR2 SYGVKD. The J segment lost 5 bases and the V segment lost 8 bases, leaving 5 bases of the junction unmatched. CDR3 sequence reads: CAIAGQGKDTQYF. CDR3 nucleotide sequence: TGTGCCATCGCGGGACAGGGTAAAGATACGCAGTATTTT.

The chain is built from TRBV3-1 (or the pseudogene TRBV3-2) and TRBJ2-1, with a possible D match to TRBD2 (6 bases). Trimming stripped 11 bases from V and 5 bases from J, with 19 bases between. CDR3 length equals 14 residues. Germline values: CDR1 LGHDT, CDR2 YNNKEL (reference sequence). CDR3 loop: CASAGRDLNNEQFF. CDR3 nucleotides: TGTGCCTCTGCTGGACGGGACTTGAACAATGAGCAGTTCTTC.

The CDR3 DNA reads TGTGCCAGCAGTGGGCTCGTGAACACTGAAGCTTTCTTT. As protein: CASSGLVNTEAFF. The chain recombines TRBV28 with TRBJ1-1; D is undetermined. This CDR3 has 13 residues. Trimming removed 5 bases from V and 0 bases from J, with 7 bases in between. Germline V gene lookup returns CDR1 MDHEN and CDR2 SYDVKM.

The J gene is TRBJ2-1, the V gene TRBV29-1, with 7 nucleotides matching TRBD1. The CDR3 extends over 11 amino acids. Germline V CDR1 and CDR2: SQVTM, ANQGSEA. V gave up 6 bases and J gave up 10 bases; unmatched junction bases: 6. CDR3 protein: CSVNRGIEQFF. DNA of the CDR3: TGCAGCGTCAACAGGGGAATCGAGCAGTTCTTC.

The chain uses TRBV7-9 and TRBJ2-7, with a possible D match to TRBD1 (6 bases). CDR1 and CDR2 from the germline V gene are SEHNR and FQNEAQ (reference sequence). The CDR3 spans 13 residues. Trimming removed 6 bases at V and 6 bases at J, with 15 bases between. The CDR3 nucleotides are TGTGCCAGCAGTCTTGGACAGCCCAGCGAGCAGTACTTC. This encodes CASSLGQPSEQYF. Using reference TRBV7-9 and TRBJ2-7 for the parts outside the CDR3, the full variable domain is DTGVSQNPRHKITKRGQNVTFRCDPISEHNRLYWYRQTLGQGPEFLTYFQNEAQLEKSRLLSDRFSAERPKGSFSTLEIQRTEQGDSAMYLCASSLGQPSEQYFGPGTRLTVT.

V gene TRBV6-5 combines with J gene TRBJ1-2, with 10 positions matching TRBD1. The ends lost 2 bases at V and 8 bases at J; junction bases unmatched: 5. Per the germline V gene, CDR1 is MNHEY and CDR2 is SVGAGI. The CDR3 totals 14 residues. Here the CDR3 DNA reads TGTGCCAGCAGTTACGCGGGACAGGGGCGCGGCTACACCTTC. Its protein product is CASSYAGQGRGYTF.

This chain uses TRBV7-3 with TRBJ2-2; D uncertain. Germline CDR1 SGHTA, CDR2 FQGTGA. Trimming took off 5 bases at V and 5 bases at J, with 9 bases between the two ends. The CDR3 is 13 amino acids. The CDR3 here is CASSPFSTGELFF. Here the CDR3 DNA reads TGTGCCAGCAGCCCGTTCTCGACCGGGGAGCTGTTTTTT.